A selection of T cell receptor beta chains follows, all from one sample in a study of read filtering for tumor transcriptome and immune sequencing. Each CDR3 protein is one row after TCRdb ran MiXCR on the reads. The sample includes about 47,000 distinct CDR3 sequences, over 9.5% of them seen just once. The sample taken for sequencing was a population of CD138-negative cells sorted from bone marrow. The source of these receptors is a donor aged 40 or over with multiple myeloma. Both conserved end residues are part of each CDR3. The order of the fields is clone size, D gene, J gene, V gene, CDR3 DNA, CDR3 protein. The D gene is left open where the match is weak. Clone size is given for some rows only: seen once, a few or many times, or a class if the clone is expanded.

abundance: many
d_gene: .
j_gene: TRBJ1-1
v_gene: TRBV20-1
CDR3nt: TGCAGTGCTAGAGCGGGCTCGGGGAACACTGAAGCTTTCTTT
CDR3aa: CSARAGSGNTEAFF

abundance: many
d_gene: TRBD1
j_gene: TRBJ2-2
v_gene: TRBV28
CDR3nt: TGTGCCAGCAGTTTCCCACGGACAGGCATGAACACCGGGGAGCTGTTTTTT
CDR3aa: CASSFPRTGMNTGELFF

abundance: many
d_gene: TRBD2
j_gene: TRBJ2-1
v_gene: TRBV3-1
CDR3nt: TGTGCCAGCAGCCGGGGGGGCTACAATGAGCAGTTCTTC
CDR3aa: CASSRGGYNEQFF

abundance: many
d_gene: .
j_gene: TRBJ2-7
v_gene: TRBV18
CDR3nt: TGTGCCAGCTCACCACCAGGGACCTACGAGCAGTACTTC
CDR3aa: CASSPPGTYEQYF

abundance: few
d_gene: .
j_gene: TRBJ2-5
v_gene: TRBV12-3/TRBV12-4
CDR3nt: TGTGCCAGCAGTTTCCGAAAAGAGACCCAGTACTTC
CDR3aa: CASSFRKETQYF

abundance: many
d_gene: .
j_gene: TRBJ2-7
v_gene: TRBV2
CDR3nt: TGTGCCAGCAGTGAAGAGGTAGGGCTCACCCTCTACGAGCAGTACTTC
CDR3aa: CASSEEVGLTLYEQYF

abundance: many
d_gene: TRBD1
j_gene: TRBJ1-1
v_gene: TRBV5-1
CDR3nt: TGCGCCAGCAGCGATCAGGGGGGAAAGACTGAAGCTTTCTTT
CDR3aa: CASSDQGGKTEAFF

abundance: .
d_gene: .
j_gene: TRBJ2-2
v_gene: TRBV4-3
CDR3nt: TGCGCCAGCAGCCAAGATAGAAGGATCGGGGAGCTGTTTTTT
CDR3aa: CASSQDRRIGELFF

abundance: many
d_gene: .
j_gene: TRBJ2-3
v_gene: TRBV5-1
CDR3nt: TGCGCCAGCAGCTCCAGCGGTAGGACAGATACGCAGTATTTT
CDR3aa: CASSSSGRTDTQYF

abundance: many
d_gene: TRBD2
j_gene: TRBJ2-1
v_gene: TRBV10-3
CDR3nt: TGTGCCATCAGCAAACCCCCACCTCTCACTAGCGTATACAATGAGCAGTTCTTC
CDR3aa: CAISKPPPLTSVYNEQFF

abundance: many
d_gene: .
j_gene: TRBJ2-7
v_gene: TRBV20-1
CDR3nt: TGCAGTGCTAGTGGGCTAGCGTTTGACGAGCAGTACTTC
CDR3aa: CSASGLAFDEQYF

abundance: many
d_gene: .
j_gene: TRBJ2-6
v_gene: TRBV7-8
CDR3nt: TGTGCCAGCAGCTTAGCGATGGGAGGAGCTGGGGCCAACGTCCTGACTTTC
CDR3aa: CASSLAMGGAGANVLTF

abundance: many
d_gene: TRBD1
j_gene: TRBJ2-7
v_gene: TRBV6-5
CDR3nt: TGTGCCAGCAGGCGACAGGGGGGCAACGAGCAGTACTTC
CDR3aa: CASRRQGGNEQYF

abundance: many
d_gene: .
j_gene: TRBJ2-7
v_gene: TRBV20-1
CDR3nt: TGCAGTGCTAGACCCGTGTCGTTAGAGCAGTACTTC
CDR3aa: CSARPVSLEQYF

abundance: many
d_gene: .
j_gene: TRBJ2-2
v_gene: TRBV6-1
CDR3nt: TGTGCCTCAAGAGACAGCAACACCGGGGAGCTGCTTTTT
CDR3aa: CASRDSNTGELLF

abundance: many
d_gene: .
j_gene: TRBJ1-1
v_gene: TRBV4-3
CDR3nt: TGCGCCAGCAGCCTCAGAGGAACGGGGGACACTGAAGCTTTCTTT
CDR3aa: CASSLRGTGDTEAFF

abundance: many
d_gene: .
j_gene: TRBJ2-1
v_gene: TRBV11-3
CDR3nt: TGTGCCAGCAGCTTCAGCGGTAATGAGCAGTTCTTC
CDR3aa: CASSFSGNEQFF

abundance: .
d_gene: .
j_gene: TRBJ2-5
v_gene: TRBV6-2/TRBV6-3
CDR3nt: TGTGCCAGCAGCCGCGACAGCGTTCGAGAGACCCAGTACTTC
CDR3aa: CASSRDSVRETQYF

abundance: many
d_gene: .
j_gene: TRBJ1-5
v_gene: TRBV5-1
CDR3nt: TGCGCCAGCAGCACCTACAGGGTTAGCAATCAGCCCCAGCATTTT
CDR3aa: CASSTYRVSNQPQHF

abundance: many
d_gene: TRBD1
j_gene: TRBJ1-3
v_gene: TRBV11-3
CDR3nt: TGTGCCAGCAGCTCGGGACAGGGCTCTGGAAACACCATATATTTT
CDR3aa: CASSSGQGSGNTIYF

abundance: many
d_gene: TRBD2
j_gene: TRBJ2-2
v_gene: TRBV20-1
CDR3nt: TGCAGTGCTAGTACTAGCGGGTACACCGGGGAGCTGTTTTTT
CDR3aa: CSASTSGYTGELFF

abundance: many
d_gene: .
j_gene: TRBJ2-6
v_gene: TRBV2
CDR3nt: TGTGCCAGCAGTGGGTCCTTGGGGGCCAACGTCCTGACTTTC
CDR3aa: CASSGSLGANVLTF

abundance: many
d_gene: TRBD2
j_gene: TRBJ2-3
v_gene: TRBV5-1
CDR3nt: TGCGCCAGCAGCTTGGTCCGGGCGGGGGCAGATACGCAGTATTTT
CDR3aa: CASSLVRAGADTQYF

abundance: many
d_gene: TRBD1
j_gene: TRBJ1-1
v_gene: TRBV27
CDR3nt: TGTGCCAGCAGTCAAACAGGGGACACTGAAGCTTTCTTT
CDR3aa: CASSQTGDTEAFF

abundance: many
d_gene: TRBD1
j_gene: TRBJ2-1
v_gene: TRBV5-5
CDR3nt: TGTGCCAGCAGCTTGATGGGGACAGGGTTTAATGAGCAGTTCTTC
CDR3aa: CASSLMGTGFNEQFF

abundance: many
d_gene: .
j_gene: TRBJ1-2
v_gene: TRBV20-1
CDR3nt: TGCAGTGCTAGAGGGGGGTTGGCTAACTATGGCTACACCTTC
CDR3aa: CSARGGLANYGYTF

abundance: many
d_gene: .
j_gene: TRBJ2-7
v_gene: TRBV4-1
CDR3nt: TGCGCCAGCAGCCAAGTTTTTAGCAGGGACACCTACGAGCAGTACTTC
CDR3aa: CASSQVFSRDTYEQYF

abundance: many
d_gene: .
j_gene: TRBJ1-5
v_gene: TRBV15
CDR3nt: TGTGCCACCAGCAGAGATGAGGCGGCGAGTCAGCCCCAGCATTTT
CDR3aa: CATSRDEAASQPQHF

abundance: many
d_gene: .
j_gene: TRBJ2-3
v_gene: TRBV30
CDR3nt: TGTGCCTGGAGTAGCGAAGATACGCAGTATTTT
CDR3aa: CAWSSEDTQYF

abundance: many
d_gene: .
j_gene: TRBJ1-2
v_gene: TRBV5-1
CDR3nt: TGCGCCAGCAGCTTGGATCCGAACTTCTATGGCTACACCTTC
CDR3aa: CASSLDPNFYGYTF

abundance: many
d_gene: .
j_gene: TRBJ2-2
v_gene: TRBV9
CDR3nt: TGTGCCAGCAGCGTCTGGCAGCTAGCGTCTAACACCGGGGAGCTGTTTTTT
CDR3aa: CASSVWQLASNTGELFF

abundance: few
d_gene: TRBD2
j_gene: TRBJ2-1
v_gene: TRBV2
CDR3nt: TGTGCTAGCACTCCCACTAGCGGGAGTTTGAATGAGCAGTTCTTC
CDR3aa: CASTPTSGSLNEQFF

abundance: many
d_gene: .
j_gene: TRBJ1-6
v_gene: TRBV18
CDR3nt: TGTGCCAGCTCACCACCTGGGACCGGAGGGAATTCACCCCTCCACTTT
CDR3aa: CASSPPGTGGNSPLHF

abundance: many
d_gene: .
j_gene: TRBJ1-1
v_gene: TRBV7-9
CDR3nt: TGTGCCAGCAGCGTGACCCCTCGGGGCGCGAACACTGAAGCTTTCTTT
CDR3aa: CASSVTPRGANTEAFF

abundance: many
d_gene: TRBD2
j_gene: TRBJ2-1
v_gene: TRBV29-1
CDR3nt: TGCAGCGTTGAAGGTCACAGCGGGAGCTCCTACAATGAGCAGTTCTTC
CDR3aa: CSVEGHSGSSYNEQFF